These T cell receptor beta chains were read from a single sample in a study of technical replicates of blood from a few donors. TCRdb's copy holds only in-frame clones and misses some; the assay was immunoSEQ multiplex PCR. The sample has around 72,000 clones, 91% seen once. Sequencing used T cells isolated from PBMCs. The receptors derive from a human donor in good health. Some clones in this sample may be carry-over from other donors' samples. Both conserved end residues are part of each CDR3. A D gene is named only where the DNA matches it firmly. Some rows mark clone size as missing; the rest say once, few, many or name a class of expanded clone.

>-|TRBJ1-5|TRBV28|-|14
CASSLGAGNQPQHF
>-|TRBJ2-5|TRBV7-9|TRBD2|15
CASRSLAGGLREQYF
>-|TRBJ2-2|TRBV9|TRBD2|17
CASSARLAGAFTGELFF
>-|TRBJ2-7|TRBV2|-|14
CASGAARSSYEQYF
>-|TRBJ2-1|TRBV4-1|TRBD2|18
CASSLVPGLAGAPNEQFF
>-|TRBJ1-1|TRBV9|-|14
CASSVFSEDTEAFF
>-|TRBJ1-2|TRBV4-1|-|16
CASSQVENLLNYGYTF
>-|TRBJ1-4|TRBV18|TRBD1|16
CASSPGTGATNEKLFF
>-|TRBJ2-3|TRBV10-3|-|13
CAIRTGEADTQYF
>-|TRBJ1-2|TRBV2|TRBD1|13
CATRQGSSYGYTF
>-|TRBJ2-3|TRBV13|-|15
CASSLDWGRTDTQYF
>-|TRBJ2-1|TRBV7-6|TRBD2|16
CASSFSGGPAYNEQFF
>-|TRBJ1-1|TRBV5-1|TRBD1|14
CASSQTGGGTEAFF
>-|TRBJ2-7|TRBV5-1|TRBD1|14
CASSLGTGTYEQYF
>-|TRBJ1-3|TRBV5-6|-|13
CASSYGAGNTIYF
>-|TRBJ2-7|TRBV20-1|-|11
CSTQGGYEQYF
>-|TRBJ2-7|TRBV5-6|TRBD2|14
CASSLEDSGYEQYF
>-|TRBJ1-5|TRBV9|TRBD1|14
CASSVDRGGQPQHF
>-|TRBJ2-1|TRBV5-1|-|15
CASSLNREVNNEQFF
>-|TRBJ2-1|TRBV28|-|14
CASSLWSTGDEQFF
>-|TRBJ1-1|TRBV6-1|-|11
CARGGNTEAFF
>-|TRBJ1-3|TRBV4-1|TRBD1|18
CASSQPRTGSSSGNTIYF
>-|TRBJ2-5|TRBV4-1|-|15
CASSQSHGGPETQYF
>-|TRBJ2-1|TRBV27|-|14
CASTFGGTYNEQFF
>-|TRBJ1-1|TRBV28|-|12
CASKGGNTEAFF
>-|TRBJ2-3|TRBV2|-|14
CASSETDSTDTQYF
>-|TRBJ1-3|TRBV5-6|-|15
CASSYYGPSGNTIYF
>-|TRBJ1-5|TRBV7-3|TRBD1|13
CASSQDRDQPQHF
>-|TRBJ2-1|TRBV6-5|-|16
CASSYSVFYPENEQFF
>-|TRBJ2-5|TRBV7-6|TRBD2|14
CASSVEETSATQYF
>-|TRBJ2-1|TRBV4-1|TRBD2|16
CASSPLGREVRNEQFF
>once|TRBJ2-2|TRBV28|TRBD1|15
CASRPGQTNTGELFF
>once|TRBJ2-5|TRBV5-6|-|15
CASSLVGRGEETQYF
>-|TRBJ2-2|TRBV27|-|15
CASKMMGGYTGELFF
>-|TRBJ1-2|TRBV6-5|TRBD1|15
CASRPPDRDGYGYTF
>-|TRBJ2-7|TRBV7-9|TRBD1|15
CASSGPGQSSYEQYF